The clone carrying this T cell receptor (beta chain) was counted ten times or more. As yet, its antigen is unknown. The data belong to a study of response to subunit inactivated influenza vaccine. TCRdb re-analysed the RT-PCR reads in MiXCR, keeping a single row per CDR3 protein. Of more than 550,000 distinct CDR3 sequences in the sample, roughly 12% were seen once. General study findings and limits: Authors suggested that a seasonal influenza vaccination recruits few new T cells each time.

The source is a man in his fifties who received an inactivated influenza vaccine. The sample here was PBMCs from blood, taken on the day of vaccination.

This CDR3 is CASSFLPLGNTDTQYF. CDR3 sequence (DNA): TGTGCCAGCAGCTTTCTTCCTTTAGGGAACACAGATACGCAGTATTTT. The chain carries TRBV5-6 and TRBJ2-3, with no clear D. The CDR3 covers 16 residues. V lost 2 bases, J lost 2 bases, and 15 bases lay in between. The germline V gene has CDR1 SGHDT and CDR2 YYEEEE.